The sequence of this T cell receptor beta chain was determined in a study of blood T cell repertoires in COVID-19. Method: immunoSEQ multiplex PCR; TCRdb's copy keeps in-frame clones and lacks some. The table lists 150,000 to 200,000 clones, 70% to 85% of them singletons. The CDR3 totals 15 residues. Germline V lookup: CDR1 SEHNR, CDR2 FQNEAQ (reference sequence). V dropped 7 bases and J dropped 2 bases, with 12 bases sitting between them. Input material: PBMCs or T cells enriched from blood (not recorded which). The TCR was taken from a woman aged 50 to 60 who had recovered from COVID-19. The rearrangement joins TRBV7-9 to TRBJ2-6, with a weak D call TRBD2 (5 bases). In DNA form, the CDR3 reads TGTGCCAGCACCCTGAGGGCTACTGGGGCCAACGTCCTGACTTTC. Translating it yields CASTLRATGANVLTF.